Given below is one T cell receptor (beta chain) in context. Germline V gene data show CDR1 as SEHNR and CDR2 as FQNEAQ (reference sequence). The CDR3 is made up of 17 amino acids. Losses at the gene ends were 4 bases for V and 3 bases for J; bases not matched to a gene: 13. Per the authors' pipeline: Nucleated cell number was recorded as an estimate derived from reference gene primer amplification. Sequenced by immunoSEQ multiplex PCR; TCRdb stores in-frame clones only, minus some. The V and J calls and the clone size are those of that table, but D and trimming were determined from the DNA. The sample contains 160,000 or so clones, roughly nine tenths of which appear only once. The source of the sample is a study of blood T cell repertoires in COVID-19.

The origin of this receptor is a woman aged 40 to 49 with acute or convalescent COVID-19. This chain joins TRBV7-9 and TRBJ2-7, with TRBD2 identical over 9 bases. Sequencing used peripheral blood. The CDR3 DNA reads as TGTGCCAGCAGCTCCGCCCCGGCGGGGGGGCCGATCTACGAGCAGTACTTC. It codes for CASSSAPAGGPIYEQYF. The entire variable domain, with the rest obtained from reference TRBV7-9 and TRBJ2-7, is as follows: DTGVSQNPRHKITKRGQNVTFRCDPISEHNRLYWYRQTLGQGPEFLTYFQNEAQLEKSRLLSDRFSAERPKGSFSTLEIQRTEQGDSAMYLCASSSAPAGGPIYEQYFGPGTRLTVT.